This TCR beta chain appears in the sequencing data of a study of Graves' ophthalmopathy and Graves' hyperthyroidism. The V end was cut by 4 bases, the J end by 2 bases, with 9 bases between. Germline CDR1 is SNHLY and CDR2 is FYNNEI. The CDR3 has 13 residues. As the template, RNA transcripts were used to amplify TCR beta CDR3 regions. HTBI primers served in a first-round RT-PCR, which a second-round multiplex PCR followed. Using its own MiXCR run on the multiplex PCR reads, TCRdb lists one record per CDR3 protein. Here the sample spans about 370,000 distinct CDR3 sequences, roughly a sixth being singletons.

This TCR was recovered from an adult woman with stable Graves' hyperthyroidism. The sequenced sample consisted of peripheral blood. The chain is built from TRBV2 and TRBJ2-7, with no clear D. The CDR3 nucleotides are TGTGCCAGCAGTGTGCGGCTAGCCTACGAGCAGTACTTC. This gives the protein CASSVRLAYEQYF.